This passage covers 20 T cell receptor beta chains from one sample sequenced in a study of blood T cells in healthy people across ages. The use of a sample-barcoded 5' primer and a J-beta primer mix characterized a second PCR of about 6 to 12 cycles. MiXCR was run by TCRdb on the 5' RACE reads, yielding one entry per CDR3 protein. The profile shows about 580,000 distinct CDR3 sequences, less than 60% of them singletons. Sequences were obtained from blood. The receptors derive from an elderly man in good health.

This clonotype showed up many times. V gene TRBV6-6 combines with J gene TRBJ2-3; D ambiguous. This CDR3 is built from 15 residues. V gave up 2 bases and J gave up 2 bases, with 11 bases separating them. Germline assignment: CDR1 MNHNY and CDR2 SVGAGI (reference sequence). The CDR3 is CASSYRAVDTDTQYF. CDR3 nucleotide sequence: TGTGCCAGCAGTTACCGCGCGGTAGACACAGATACGCAGTATTTT.

The J gene is TRBJ2-5, the V gene TRBV2, with D tentatively TRBD1 (6 bases). Between the trimmed V and J ends, which lost 7 bases and 5 bases, there was a span of 14 bases. Looked up from germline, CDR1 is SNHLY and CDR2 is FYNNEI. The CDR3 covers 13 residues. CDR3 nucleotide sequence: TGTGCCAGCACTCCTGGGCAGGGGGAGACCCAGTACTTC. Protein sequence: CASTPGQGETQYF.

About this clonotype: One end of the junction is discordant with germline, which a read error may explain. The CDR3 spells CGVEGLAQETQYF. The CDR3 DNA reads as TGCGGCGTTGAAGGACTGGCTCAAGAGACCCAGTACTTC. The chain links TRBV29-1 to TRBJ2-5; D might be TRBD2 (5 bases). In germline, CDR1 is SQVTM, CDR2 ANQGSEA. This CDR3 comprises 13 residues. Filled out from reference TRBV29-1 and TRBJ2-5, the complete variable domain reads SAVISQKPSRDICQRGTSLTIQCQVDSQVTMMFWYRQQPGQSLTLIATANQGSEATYESGFVIDKFPISRPNLTFSTLTVSNMSPEDSSIYLCGVEGLAQETQYFGPGTRLLVL.

This clonotype was recorded a few times. The rearrangement joins TRBV20-1 to TRBJ2-3; D possibly corresponds to TRBD2 (6 bases). There are 12 residues in the CDR3. CDR1 and CDR2 (germline): DFQATT, SNEGSKA (reference sequence). Trimming took 4 bases from V and 1 from J, leaving 6 bases between them. CDR3 nucleotide sequence: TGCAGTGCTACGGGGGGCACAGATACGCAGTATTTT. Translating gives CSATGGTDTQYF.

This chain links TRBV28 with TRBJ2-7; D not resolved. The CDR3 runs to 11 residues. Looked up from germline, CDR1 is MDHEN and CDR2 is SYDVKM. Trimming took 6 bases from V and 5 from J, leaving 8 bases between them. The CDR3: CASRLQNEQYF. The DNA of the CDR3 is TGTGCCAGCAGACTACAGAACGAGCAGTACTTC.

This clonotype occurred a few times. The genes are TRBV7-2 and TRBJ2-1; D ambiguous. The CDR3 has 18 amino acids. Trimming left V 0 bases short and J 7 bases short, with 22 bases between. CDR1 SGHTA and CDR2 FQGNSA come from the germline V gene. In nucleotides, the CDR3 is TGTGCCAGCAGCTTAGCAACCCAGGCGGCAGCTAAGGGTAATGAGCAGTTCTTC. It translates to CASSLATQAAAKGNEQFF. The variable domain in full, with the rest retrieved from reference TRBV7-2 and TRBJ2-1, is GAGVSQSPSNKVTEKGKDVELRCDPISGHTALYWYRQSLGQGLEFLIYFQGNSAPDKSGLPSDRFSAERTGGSVSTLTIQRTQQEDSAVYLCASSLATQAAAKGNEQFFGPGTRLTVL.

CDR3 nucleotide sequence: TGTGCCAGCAGTGCCTGGGGATTAACTACCCTCTCTGGGGCCAACGTCCTGACTTTC. Translated: CASSAWGLTTLSGANVLTF. The V and J genes are TRBV27 and TRBJ2-6; D unresolved. Trimming shortened V by 5 bases and J by 0 bases, and 20 bases separated the two germline ends. Germline V gene sequence: CDR1 MNHEY, CDR2 SMNVEV (reference sequence). The CDR3 runs to 19 residues. The full variable domain, in which reference TRBV27 and TRBJ2-6 provide the parts outside the CDR3, is EAQVTQNPRYLITVTGKKLTVTCSQNMNHEYMSWYRQDPGLGLRQIYYSMNVEVTDKGDVPEGYKVSRKEKRNFPLILESPSPNQTSLYFCASSAWGLTTLSGANVLTFGAGSRLTVL.

V usage is TRBV4-2 and J usage is TRBJ2-1; no firm D call. The J call may be faulty, since TRBJ2-7 better matches the DNA end. Germline V CDR1 and CDR2: LGHNA, YNFKEQ. This CDR3 comprises 16 residues. CDR3 sequence (DNA): TGTGCCAGCAGCCAAGCGGGCGGAAGCTCCTACAATGAGCAGTACTTC. This translates into CASSQAGGSSYNEQYF.

The V and J genes are TRBV5-1 and TRBJ2-3, with D possibly TRBD1 on 7 matching bases. Germline CDR1 is SGHRS and CDR2 is YFSETQ. The length of the CDR3 is 15 residues. Trimming left V 0 bases short and J 8 bases short, with 16 bases between. The CDR3 region is CASSLAPGGQGTQYF. As DNA, the CDR3 is TGCGCCAGCAGCTTGGCCCCAGGGGGGCAGGGTACGCAGTATTTT.

This clonotype was detected ten times or more. This chain links TRBV6-5 with TRBJ2-5; 8 bases match TRBD2. This CDR3 is built from 16 residues. The J segment lost 2 bases and the V segment lost 7 bases, leaving 12 bases of the junction unmatched. Germline loops: CDR1 MNHEY, CDR2 SVGAGI. DNA of the CDR3: TGTGCCAGCACCTCCACCCCTAGCGGGCCACAAGAGACCCAGTACTTC. Translation: CASTSTPSGPQETQYF.

In this sample, this clonotype turned up many times. The chain uses TRBV12-3 or TRBV12-4 and TRBJ1-2; D gene unclear. V was trimmed by 5 bases and J by 4 bases, leaving 11 bases between them. The CDR3 runs 13 residues. The CDR3 sequence: CASSPSGRYGYTF. The CDR3 bases are TGTGCCAGCAGTCCCTCTGGCCGCTATGGCTACACCTTC.

V gene TRBV20-1 combines with J gene TRBJ2-4, with no clear D. With the DNA end fitting TRBJ2-5 better, the J assignment may be wrong. The V gene's germline CDR1 is DFQATT and CDR2 SNEGSKA (reference sequence). This CDR3 has 13 amino acids. CDR3 residues: CSARDGDQETQYF. The CDR3 bases are TGCAGTGCTAGAGATGGGGACCAAGAGACCCAGTACTTC.

This clonotype was seen only a few times. This chain uses TRBV9 with TRBJ2-3, with 9 bases matching TRBD2. The junction had 4 bases not matched to a gene; V was cut back by 0 bases and J by 2 bases. CDR3 length: 16 residues. Germline loops: CDR1 SGDLS, CDR2 YYNGEE. CDR3 in amino acids: CASSVGASGTTDTQYF. The CDR3 DNA follows: TGTGCCAGCAGCGTAGGGGCTAGCGGGACCACAGATACGCAGTATTTT.

A few counts support this clonotype. V usage is TRBV11-2 and J usage is TRBJ2-7; no clear D gene. Trimming took 2 bases from V and 4 from J, leaving 9 bases between them. Germline V gene sequence: CDR1 SGHAT, CDR2 FQNNGV. CDR3 size: 13 residues. CDR3 amino acids: CASSLWGSYEQYF. CDR3 DNA: TGTGCCAGCAGCTTATGGGGAAGTTACGAGCAGTACTTC.

The chain carries TRBV7-8 and TRBJ2-5, with 8 nucleotides matching TRBD2. There are 16 residues in the CDR3. Germline lookup yields CDR1 SGHVS and CDR2 FQNEAQ. With 5 bases clipped from V and 5 bases from J, the junction kept 13 bases outside the gene matches. The DNA for the CDR3 is TGTGCCAGCAGCCCTCGCTCGGGGGGGCGTAGGGAGACCCAGTACTTC. Translating it yields CASSPRSGGRRETQYF. Variable domain in full (rest from reference TRBV7-8 and TRBJ2-5): GAGVSQSPRYKVAKRGQDVALRCDPISGHVSLFWYQQALGQGPEFLTYFQNEAQLDKSGLPSDRFFAERPEGSVSTLKIQRTQQEDSAVYLCASSPRSGGRRETQYFGPGTRLLVL.

The V call is TRBV6-2 or TRBV6-3, the J call TRBJ2-5, with 9 nucleotides matching TRBD1. Trimming cost V 0 bases and J 4 bases; bases outside gene matches: 3. This CDR3 contains 15 residues. The germline gives CDR1 MNHEY, CDR2 SVGEGT. The CDR3 nucleotides read TGTGCCAGCAGTTACTCGGACAGGGGTGGAGAGACCCAGTACTTC. Its protein product is CASSYSDRGGETQYF.

This clonotype occurred many times. The chain links TRBV6-5 to TRBJ1-2, with TRBD1 matching 7 bases. V shed 2 bases, J shed 0 bases, and the junction held 9 bases outside the gene matches. Germline CDR1 reads MNHEY; CDR2 reads SVGAGI. The CDR3 extends over 17 amino acids. CDR3 amino acids: CASSYAGQPTSNYGYTF. The CDR3 DNA reads as TGTGCCAGCAGTTACGCGGGACAGCCGACCTCTAACTATGGCTACACCTTC.

V gene TRBV10-3 combines with J gene TRBJ2-7, with 8 bases identical to TRBD2. J gave up 2 bases and V 2 bases, and 5 bases lay outside the gene matches. Germline V CDR1 and CDR2: ENHRY, SYGVKD. The CDR3 is 15 amino acids. In DNA form, the CDR3 reads TGTGCCATCAGTGAGGAAGCGGGGGCGACCTACGAGCAGTACTTC. The encoded protein is CAISEEAGATYEQYF.

CDR3 protein: CSATRDHITEAFF. CDR3 nucleotides: TGCAGCGCAACCCGGGACCACATCACTGAAGCTTTCTTT. This chain uses TRBV29-1 with TRBJ1-1; maybe TRBD1 (5 bases). Germline values: CDR1 SQVTM, CDR2 ANQGSEA. V was cut by 7 bases and J by 4 bases, with 16 bases left in between. The CDR3 covers 13 residues.

The chain links TRBV6-1 to TRBJ2-7; 7 bases are a match to TRBD1. The end of the DNA is better explained by TRBJ2-5, so the J call may be wrong. There are 15 residues in the CDR3. Germline CDR1 reads MNHNS; CDR2 reads SASEGT. Here the CDR3 reads CASSLTTGSAETQYF. CDR3 nucleotides: TGTGCCAGCAGCCTGACGACAGGGTCGGCGGAGACCCAGTACTTC.